Listed here is a single TCR beta chain. The sample originates from a study of preoperative IRX-2 immunotherapy in early breast cancer. Sequenced by immunoSEQ multiplex PCR; TCRdb stores in-frame clones only, minus some. The table records fewer than 70,000 clones, 94% of them present only once. Described treatment: preoperative locoregional IRX-2 cytokine immunotherapy. This phase Ib study tested locoregional IRX-2 cytokine immunotherapy given before surgery. The sample here was taken from a patient treated with IRX-2 immunotherapy. This clonotype was obtained from a human donor with breast cancer.

CDR3 nucleotide sequence: TGCGCCAGCAGCTTGAACGGACCAAACTCCTACAATGAGCAGTTCTTC. It translates to CASSLNGPNSYNEQFF. This rearrangement joins TRBV5-1 to TRBJ2-1; unclear D gene. V gave up 1 base and J gave up 0 bases, with 11 bases separating them. The CDR3 consists of 16 residues. Germline V gene lookup returns CDR1 SGHRS and CDR2 YFSETQ.